This T cell receptor (beta chain) comes out of a study of blood T cells in healthy people across ages. General observations from the study: TCR beta diversity per million T cells fell roughly linearly with age. Both naive CD4+ cell counts and diversity were greater in long-lived donors than in aged donors.

Primed by a sample-barcoded 5' primer and a J-beta primer mix, a second PCR proceeded for roughly 7 to 11 cycles. All samples yielded 3 million or more CDR3-containing paired-end reads. TCRdb redid the calling of the 5' RACE reads with MiXCR, one entry per CDR3 protein. The sample consists of some 1.5 million distinct CDR3 sequences, approximately 28% of them appearing once. The germline V and J ends were trimmed by 1 base and 4 bases, with 7 bases remaining between them. The CDR3 is 13 residues long. Germline-derived CDR1 and CDR2 are SGHTA and FQGTGA. This clonotype was detected many times. As yet, its antigen is unknown. Extraction of total RNA produced a minimum of 5.5 micrograms from each sample.

The clonotype originates from a woman in her 30s in good health. This rearrangement joins TRBV7-3 to TRBJ2-5; no definite D call. The specimen was blood. The CDR3 spells CASSLRSGETQYF. DNA for the CDR3: TGTGCCAGCAGCTTAAGGTCCGGAGAGACCCAGTACTTC.